Sequencing of this T cell receptor (beta chain) was carried out in a study of blood T cell repertoires in COVID-19. Study context: Sample material is recorded as cDNA or gDNA derived from T cells, B-cell-depleted T cells, or PBMCs.

This clone was seen a single time. Under the authors' procedure: Amplification from reference gene primers served as the basis for estimated nucleated cell counts. Produced via immunoSEQ multiplex PCR; TCRdb's table is partial and in-frame only. The DNA was the basis for D and trimming; V, J and clone size are from that table. Here the sample spans roughly 120,000 clones, approximately 80% being singletons. The V end was cut by 2 bases, the J end by 2 bases, with 5 bases between. The length of the CDR3 is 13 residues. CDR1 is SNHLY, CDR2 FYNNEI, per germline. The rearrangement links TRBV2 to TRBJ2-3; no firm D call. The sequenced sample consisted of peripheral blood. This sequence originates from a man between 65 and 80 years old with acute or convalescent COVID-19. The CDR3 reads CASSEWATDTQYF. The DNA for the CDR3 is TGTGCCAGCAGTGAATGGGCCACAGATACGCAGTATTTT.